This T cell receptor (beta chain) emerged from a study of early T cells in non-severe SARS-CoV-2 infection (dated by TCRdb to the early 2020s). Regarding the study in general: Because TCR sequencing was done on bulk RNA from unsorted whole blood, the alpha and beta chains could not be paired.

A case-control design nested within a healthcare worker cohort in London, UK, was used, with weekly nasopharyngeal swab PCR tests and blood sampling performed. Healthcare workers were enrolled in the week of the UK lockdown, from 23 to 31 March 2020, and were followed every week for up to about 15 weeks. The library was obtained by 5' RACE. The data were produced on a NextSeq 500. The TCR library protocol attached unique molecular identifiers to individual cDNA molecules to correct for sequencing error and PCR bias. Both TCR alpha and beta chains were sequenced, and tight co-correlation was observed between alpha and beta sequence abundances in each sample. The paper's data handling went like this. Decombinator V4 was used to perform V gene, J gene and CDR3 annotation of TCR sequences. Expanded TCRs were defined as changing significantly between any two time points under a Poisson model with p below 0.0001. TCR abundances were normalised to the total number of TCRs sequenced in each sample and reported as counts per million. TRAV1-2 paired with TRAJ12, TRAJ20 or TRAJ33 defined MAIT TCRs, while TRAV10 paired with TRAJ18 defined iNKT TCRs. VDJdb, accessed on 1 November 2021, was searched for TCRs annotated for CMV, EBV and SARS-CoV-2, and TCRs annotated for more than one antigen were excluded. TCRdb trimmed public reads at Q25 via fastp, called clones via MiXCR and kept in-frame beta chains. Each entry is one CDR3 protein sequence, shown with its most common DNA and genes. The V and J calls and clone size are TCRdb's, not the authors'. The sample table contains some 36,000 distinct CDR3 sequences; only one count was recorded for 6.8% of them. Under 25% of the sample rests with the top ten.

What the authors observed across the whole study: VDJdb matching was skewed toward anti-spike CD8 responses, so virus-specific expansions were likely underestimated and private and CD4 specificities were missed.

The germline V gene specifies SGHRS as CDR1 and YFSETQ as CDR2. The CDR3 contains 15 residues, cysteine and phenylalanine counted. CDR3 DNA is the only sequence kept; it has 45 bases, read in frame from the first base. Trimming removed 8 bases from V and 5 bases from J; the gene matches leave 10 bases unexplained. This clonotype has more than one count but fewer than ten. The target of this receptor is not known. The record has no base qualities; no much larger clone is one base away. This receptor chain uses TRBV5-1 and TRBJ2-1; 10 middle bases align to TRBD2. This sequence was found in an adult who was a healthcare worker with PCR-confirmed SARS-CoV-2 infection or an uninfected control (not recorded which). The specimen was whole blood, collected at baseline. The CDR3 region reads CASSTGLADNNEQFF. The nucleotides are TGCGCCAGTTCAACCGGACTAGCGGACAACAATGAGCAGTTCTTC.